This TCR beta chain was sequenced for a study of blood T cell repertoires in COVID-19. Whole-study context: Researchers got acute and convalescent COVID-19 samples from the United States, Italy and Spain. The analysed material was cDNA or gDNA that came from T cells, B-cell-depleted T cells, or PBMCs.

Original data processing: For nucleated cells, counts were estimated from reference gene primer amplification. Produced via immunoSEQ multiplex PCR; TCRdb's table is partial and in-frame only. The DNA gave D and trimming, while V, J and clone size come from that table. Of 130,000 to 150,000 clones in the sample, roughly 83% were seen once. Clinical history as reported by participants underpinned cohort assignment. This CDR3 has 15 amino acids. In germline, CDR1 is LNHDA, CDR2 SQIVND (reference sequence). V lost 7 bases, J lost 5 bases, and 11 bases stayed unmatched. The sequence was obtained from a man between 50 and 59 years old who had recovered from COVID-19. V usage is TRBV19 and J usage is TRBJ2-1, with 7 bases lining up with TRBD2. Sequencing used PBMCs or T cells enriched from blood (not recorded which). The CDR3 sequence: CASIRGVGTNNEQFF. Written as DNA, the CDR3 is TGTGCCAGTATCCGTGGGGTCGGGACTAACAATGAGCAGTTCTTC.